Here is one TCR beta chain with its context. Antigen unknown. Sequencing libraries made from TCR beta cDNA carried unique molecular identifiers. Hundreds of thousands of cDNA molecules came from around 1 to 10 million T cells. Via MiXCR, TCRdb re-called the PCR reads, giving one row per CDR3 protein. The table records approximately 440,000 distinct CDR3 sequences, 40% to 55% of them present only once. This record belongs to a study of post-analysis software for immune sequencing data. In the study overall: The study covered relapsing-remitting, secondary progressive and progressive-relapsing courses of multiple sclerosis.

The CDR3 contains 16 residues. Germline V CDR1 and CDR2: SGHRS, YFSETQ. V was clipped by 7 bases and J by 5 bases; unmatched bases: 14. Study-level findings and limits: Same-batch samples co-clustered strongly by F measure. Normalized Chao1 diversity was significantly lower in multiple sclerosis patients than in controls. The five TRBV segments detected at higher frequency in patients than in controls included TRBV5-6, TRBV5-1 and TRBV20-1.

The TCR comes from a girl aged 5-17 years with multiple sclerosis. V is TRBV5-1 and J is TRBJ1-2, with 10 nucleotides matching TRBD1. Sequencing was carried out using blood. CDR3 residues: CASDWTGGRNRYGYTF. CDR3 coding DNA: TGCGCCAGCGACTGGACAGGGGGTCGAAATAGGTATGGCTACACCTTC.